The entry below describes one TCR beta chain. The antigen it binds to is not known. It has no much larger one-base neighbor in the sample; base qualities were not kept. In Seattle, one collaborating source enrolled patients while the infection was active and tracked those patients longitudinally over the course of disease. Collaborating institutions collected whole blood in K2EDTA tubes following their own protocols. For TCRbeta analysis, collaborators shipped samples as frozen whole blood, isolated PBMCs, or DNA extracted from either of those sample types. These data are taken from a study of blood T cell repertoires in COVID-19 (TCRdb year 2020). About the full investigation: Collaborator samples came from the United States, Italy and Spain and covered acute and convalescent phases of COVID-19. The material from the prospective study consisted of cDNA or gDNA derived from T cells, B-cell-depleted T cells, or PBMCs. Subjects who had been exposed to COVID-19, were actively infected with it, or had recovered from it provided the deeply sampled blood TCRbeta repertoires that made up the dataset. A freely available public database, intended as a resource for researchers studying the immune response to SARS-CoV-2, is where the repertoires were released. The samples were drawn from the first 160 participants of the ongoing ImmuneRACE study and from 950 to 1,500 subjects provided by 6 global collaborators. A de-identified subject ID, COVID-19 status, age in years and sex were almost always included in the sample metadata. Where available, HLA class I and class II types were obtained from metadata supplied by the sample provider rather than from assay-based typing.

Paper-wide results and their limitations: Clinical and demographic metadata were provided uncurated, with the amount varying by source and participant.

TCRbeta CDR3 regions were amplified from genomic DNA using the immunoSEQ Assay, a bias-controlled multiplex PCR. Under the source paper's analysis protocol: Within the assay, amplification of reference gene primers was used to estimate how many nucleated cells each sample contained. To quantify the absolute abundance of each unique TCRbeta CDR3 rearrangement, sequence reads were collapsed and filtered. For each sample, productive Simpson clonality was calculated as the square root of Simpson's diversity index across productive rearrangements. Drawn from immuneACCESS, this table holds only the in-frame rearrangements with V and J called that TCRdb kept. Clones are partly lost; checked studies trace under half to an unresolved V gene and leave the rest unexplained. From that table come the V and J calls and clone size; the DNA was used to work out D and trimming. For this sample there are 130,000 to 150,000 clones; approximately 85% appear just once. The ten largest clones add up to about 8% of the sample.

Source material: peripheral blood. This sequence was found in a woman in her sixties with COVID-19, enrolled during active disease.

CDR3 reads: CASSAGENTGELFF. The bases are TGTGCCAGCAGTGCGGGGGAAAACACCGGGGAGCTGTTTTTT. Recombination joined TRBV6-4 with TRBJ2-2; a tentative D call is TRBD2 (6 bases match). The trim is 4 bases for V and 2 bases for J, with a gap of 8 bases between the germline ends. The CDR3 covers 14 residues, taking in both the cysteine and the phenylalanine. The kept DNA is CDR3 alone, 42 bases in frame from the first base. CDR1 MRHNA and CDR2 SNTAGT are derived from the germline V gene.